This TCR beta chain was identified during a study of CD8 T cells in Susac syndrome (dated by TCRdb to between 2018 and 2021). Study-level background: Repertoire sequencing was used to test whether CD8+ T cell activation and differentiation in Susac syndrome was antigen driven. The study compared CD8+ T cell repertoire clonality among about a dozen healthy donors, about 14 Susac syndrome patients and some 16 multiple sclerosis patients. What the study reported, not specific to this receptor: The study acknowledged that relatively few individuals were included in the TCR sequencing and HLA analysis.

Peripheral blood CD8+ and CD4+ T cells from healthy donors, Susac syndrome patients and multiple sclerosis patients were profiled using high-throughput TCR beta sequencing. Multiple sclerosis controls were treatment-naive patients with stable or active relapsing-remitting disease fulfilling revised McDonald criteria. Bulk CD8+ and CD4+ T cells were purified by magnetic negative isolation, while CD8+ TEMRA cells were enriched using FACS. Blood was collected in EDTA tubes and processed within 24 hours, with PBMCs isolated through density gradient centrifugation. PBMCs intended for TCR sequencing were cryopreserved in liquid nitrogen and were subsequently thawed in a 37 degrees C water bath. The sorted or isolated CD4+, CD8+ and CD8+ TEMRA cells had a purity of 90% or higher. From its cysteine to its phenylalanine, the CDR3 spans 13 amino acids. Solely the CDR3 DNA is kept, with 39 bases framed from the first base. V is clipped by 1 base and J by 6 bases, and the sequence between their germline boundaries is 9 bases long. The germline V gene specifies SGHTA as CDR1 and FQGTGA as CDR2.

For this clonotype: The clone's antigen remains unknown. Qualities for individual bases were not recorded, and no much larger clone is one base off.

RNA was extracted using the RNeasy kit, and roughly 0.5 to 1 microgram was reverse transcribed with random hexamers. TCR beta CDR3 regions were amplified with the immunoSEQ multiplex PCR assay covering 54 Vbeta and 13 Jbeta segments. PCR amplification bias was corrected using a synthetic template baseline for primer optimization and computational correction. The authors' pipeline ran thus. Only productive sequences were kept, with reads annotated to V, D and J genes according to IMGT and analyzed in immunoSEQ Analyzer. To calculate clonality, Shannon entropy was normalized by log2 of the number of productive unique sequences and then subtracted from one. Public and private clones were assessed among the 100 most prevalent clones of each patient and control. Susac-specific clones were defined as absent from healthy and MS cohorts, 800 to 1,200 published viral clones and other ImmuneACCESS disease sequences. Starting from the raw public reads, TCRdb applied fastp trimming at Q25, assembled clones with MiXCR and retained in-frame beta chains. Rows with a matching CDR3 protein are joined into one entry that keeps the most common DNA and genes. TCRdb, not the original authors, processed these V and J calls. The table for this sample lists 100,000 to 150,000 distinct CDR3 sequences; over 90% of them were counted only once. Jointly, the top ten make up around 0.3% of the sample.

What was sequenced was CD8+ T cells from PBMCs. The V and J genes are TRBV7-3 and TRBJ1-2; no D segment can be confidently identified. This TCR was recovered from a human donor with multiple sclerosis. The sequenced DNA is TGTGCCAGCAGCTTAAGGCCTCAAGATGGCTACACCTTC. Its protein reads: CASSLRPQDGYTF.